These 17 T cell receptor beta chains were sequenced from one sample in a study of blood T cell repertoires in COVID-19. Here immunoSEQ multiplex PCR was the method, and the copy in TCRdb shows in-frame clones only, minus some. The sample contains around 290,000 clones, 85% to 90% of which appear only once. Sequencing was performed on peripheral blood. These receptors originate from a man in his forties or fifties with acute or convalescent COVID-19.

The rearrangement links TRBV6-1 to TRBJ2-7; D is possibly TRBD1 (5 bases). In germline, CDR1 is MNHNS, CDR2 SASEGT. This CDR3 is 17 amino acids long. V was clipped by 0 bases and J by 7 bases, with 22 bases between them. The CDR3 region has the DNA TGTGCCAGCAGTGAAGCGCTTCTGGACATCATCCCGAGGGAGCAGTACTTC. Its protein is CASSEALLDIIPREQYF.

Comment on this clone: This CDR3 is also generated by other DNA sequences in the sample. The chain uses TRBV6-2 or TRBV6-3 and TRBJ1-5, with no clear D. The length of the CDR3 is 13 residues. Germline V gene lookup returns CDR1 MNHEY and CDR2 SVGEGT. The V and J ends lost 6 bases and 0 bases respectively, with 6 bases between them. CDR3 in amino acids: CASSLNSNQPQHF. DNA for the CDR3: TGTGCCAGCAGCCTTAATAGCAATCAGCCCCAGCATTTT.

This clone occurred once. The CDR3 nucleotides read TGCGCCAGCAGCTTGAATCCAGGGGGAGATAATGAAAAACTGTTTTTT. Protein: CASSLNPGGDNEKLFF. The chain employs TRBV5-1 and TRBJ1-4; 7 nucleotides agree with TRBD1. The CDR3 is 16 residues long. V dropped 1 base and J dropped 4; count of bases not matched to a gene: 7. Germline CDR1 SGHRS, CDR2 YFSETQ.

V gene TRBV3-1 (or the pseudogene TRBV3-2) combines with J gene TRBJ2-7; 7 bases agree with TRBD1. J lost 4 bases, V lost 0 bases, and 0 bases had no gene match. The CDR3 has 13 amino acids. Germline CDR1 and CDR2: LGHDT and YNNKEL (reference sequence). Written as DNA, the CDR3 is TGTGCCAGCAGCCAAGAGGACAGGTACGAGCAGTACTTC. Its translation is CASSQEDRYEQYF.

V is TRBV10-3 and J is TRBJ1-6, with D perhaps TRBD1 (6 bases). Germline lookup yields CDR1 ENHRY and CDR2 SYGVKD. The V gene lost 6 bases and the J gene lost 2 bases, with 11 bases spanning the gap. This CDR3 is built from 15 residues. Here the CDR3 reads CAIRGGDTYNSPLHF. DNA for the CDR3: TGTGCCATCAGGGGGGGGGACACCTATAATTCACCCCTCCACTTT.

The J gene is TRBJ1-1, the V gene TRBV6-4, with TRBD1 as a possible D gene (5 bases). Germline V gives CDR1 MRHNA, CDR2 SNTAGT. CDR3 size: 15 residues. Trimming took 2 bases from V and 1 from J, leaving 11 bases between them. CDR3 sequence (DNA): TGTGCCAGCAGTGACGCCCTAACAGGGAACACTGAAGCTTTCTTT. It translates to CASSDALTGNTEAFF.

The J gene is TRBJ2-3, the V gene TRBV5-4; weak D call: TRBD2 (5 bases). CDR1 is SGHNT and CDR2 is YYREEE in the germline V gene (reference sequence). V lost 0 bases and J 6 bases, leaving 8 bases between the germline ends. The CDR3 contains 13 residues. CDR3 bases: TGTGCCAGCAGCTTGGAACTAGGGGATACGCAGTATTTT. This sequence encodes CASSLELGDTQYF.

The chain joins TRBV6-5 to TRBJ2-2; TRBD1 agrees at 7 bases. The CDR3 covers 16 residues. Unmatched junction bases numbered 7, after V lost 4 bases and J lost 2 bases. Germline V lookup: CDR1 MNHEY, CDR2 SVGAGI. The CDR3 DNA reads as TGTGCCAGCAGTTCTCAGACAGGGAGAAACACCGGGGAGCTGTTTTTT. Protein: CASSSQTGRNTGELFF.

The chain links TRBV7-9 to TRBJ1-5; tentatively, D is TRBD1 (6 bases). The V gene's germline CDR1 is SEHNR and CDR2 FQNEAQ (reference sequence). The V end was cut by 4 bases, the J end by 4 bases, with 11 bases between. The CDR3 extends over 14 amino acids. The CDR3 DNA is TGTGCCAGCAGCTCGACAGGCCCAAATCAGCCCCAGCATTTT. It translates to CASSSTGPNQPQHF.

DNA for the CDR3: TGTGCCACCAGTGACCCTTCAAAGGGCGGGGGGGGTTCAGATACGCAGTATTTT. It yields the protein CATSDPSKGGGGSDTQYF. This sequence joins TRBV24-1 and TRBJ2-3, with 9 bases that match TRBD2. Germline V gene lookup returns CDR1 KGHDR and CDR2 SFDVKD. The CDR3 is 18 amino acids. The trim removed 4 bases at V and 4 bases at J, leaving 14 bases unmatched.

A few counts support this clone. J is TRBJ1-4 and V is TRBV6-5, with D perhaps TRBD1 (6 bases). The V end was cut by 4 bases, the J end by 3 bases, with 12 bases between. CDR1 and CDR2 (germline): MNHEY, SVGAGI. The CDR3 runs 15 residues. DNA for the CDR3: TGTGCCAGCAGTTCTGCAGGGGCCGCTAATGAAAAACTGTTTTTT. Encoded protein: CASSSAGAANEKLFF.

The CDR3 loop is CAISVSGTGGTEAFF. The CDR3 DNA is TGTGCCATCAGCGTCAGCGGGACTGGAGGGACTGAAGCTTTCTTT. V and J are TRBV10-3 and TRBJ1-1, with a possible D match to TRBD1 (5 bases). Trimming left V 6 bases short and J 5 bases short, with 19 bases between. CDR3 length: 15 residues. CDR1 is ENHRY and CDR2 is SYGVKD in the germline V gene.

This chain uses TRBV12-3 or TRBV12-4 with TRBJ1-1; unclear D gene. CDR3 length: 13 residues. The germline V and J ends were trimmed by 3 bases and 1 base, with 6 bases remaining between them. CDR3: CASSFGWNTEAFF. The DNA of the CDR3 is TGTGCCAGCAGTTTCGGTTGGAACACTGAAGCTTTCTTT.

The chain uses TRBV27 and TRBJ2-7, with D possibly being TRBD1 (6 bases). Deletions cut 2 bases from V and 2 bases from J, with 10 bases between. Germline assignment: CDR1 MNHEY and CDR2 SMNVEV (reference sequence). There are 14 residues in the CDR3. The CDR3 loop is CASSLKGTTYEQYF. The CDR3 DNA follows: TGTGCCAGCAGTTTAAAAGGGACAACCTACGAGCAGTACTTC.

CDR3 DNA: TGTGCCAGCGGCTACAGGGGTAGCGGCTACACCTTC. Translated: CASGYRGSGYTF. This chain uses TRBV5-4 with TRBJ1-2, with 7 bases fitting TRBD1. Germline CDR1 reads SGHNT; CDR2 reads YYREEE (reference sequence). V gave up 7 bases and J gave up 8 bases; unmatched junction bases: 8. The CDR3 covers 12 residues.

The chain recombines TRBV14 with TRBJ2-2, with D possibly being TRBD2 (6 bases). CDR3 length: 17 residues. Germline V lookup: CDR1 SGHDN, CDR2 FVKESK. The V gene lost 1 base and the J gene lost 1 base, with 13 bases spanning the gap. The CDR3 is CASSQGFVAENTGELFF. The DNA of the CDR3 is TGTGCCAGCAGCCAAGGATTCGTAGCGGAGAACACCGGGGAGCTGTTTTTT. Full variable domain (rest looked up from reference TRBV14 and TRBJ2-2): EAGVTQFPSHSVIEKGQTVTLRCDPISGHDNLYWYRRVMGKEIKFLLHFVKESKQDESGMPNNRFLAERTGGTYSTLKVQPAELEDSGVYFCASSQGFVAENTGELFFGEGSRLTVL.

V gene TRBV2 combines with J gene TRBJ1-1; the D is unclear. The CDR3 spans 13 residues. Looked up from germline, CDR1 is SNHLY and CDR2 is FYNNEI. The germline V and J ends were trimmed by 3 bases and 0 bases, with 5 bases remaining between them. CDR3 sequence reads: CASSEVVNTEAFF. The CDR3 bases are TGTGCCAGCAGTGAGGTAGTGAACACTGAAGCTTTCTTT.